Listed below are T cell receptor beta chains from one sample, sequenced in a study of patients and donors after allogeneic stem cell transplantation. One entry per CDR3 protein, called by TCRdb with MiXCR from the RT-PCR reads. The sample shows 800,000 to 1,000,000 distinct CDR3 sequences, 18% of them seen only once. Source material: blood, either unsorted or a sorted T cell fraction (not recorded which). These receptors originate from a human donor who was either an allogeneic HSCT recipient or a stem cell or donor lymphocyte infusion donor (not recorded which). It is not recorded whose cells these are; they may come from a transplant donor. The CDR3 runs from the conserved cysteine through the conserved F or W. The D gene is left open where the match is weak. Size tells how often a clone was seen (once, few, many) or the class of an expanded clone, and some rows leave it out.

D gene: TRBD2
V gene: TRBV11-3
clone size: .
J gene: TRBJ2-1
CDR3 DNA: TGTGCCAGCAGCTTAGCCCTAGCGGGGCCGAACAATGAGCAGTTCTTC
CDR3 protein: CASSLALAGPNNEQFF

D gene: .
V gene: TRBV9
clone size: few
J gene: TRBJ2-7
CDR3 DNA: TGTGCCAGCAGCGTAGGATCCGGGCTAGGCTACGAGCAGTACTTC
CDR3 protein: CASSVGSGLGYEQYF

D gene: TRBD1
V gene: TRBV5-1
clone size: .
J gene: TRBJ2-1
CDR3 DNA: TGCGCCAGCAGCTTGGGGACAGGGCCAAATGAGCAGTTCTTC
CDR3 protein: CASSLGTGPNEQFF

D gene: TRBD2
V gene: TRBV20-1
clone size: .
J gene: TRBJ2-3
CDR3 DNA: TGCAGTGCTAGAGATTTGGGACTAGCGGGGGGACCTACCGCAGATACGCAGTATTTT
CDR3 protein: CSARDLGLAGGPTADTQYF

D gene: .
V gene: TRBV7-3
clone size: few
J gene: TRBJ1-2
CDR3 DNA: TGTGCCAGCAGCTTAGCGCCAGGGAGCTATGGCTACACCTTC
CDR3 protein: CASSLAPGSYGYTF

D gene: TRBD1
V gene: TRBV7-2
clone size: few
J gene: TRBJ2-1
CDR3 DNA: TGTGCCAGCAGCTCCGATGGGACAGGGTTGGACAGCAATGAGCAGTTCTTC
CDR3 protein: CASSSDGTGLDSNEQFF

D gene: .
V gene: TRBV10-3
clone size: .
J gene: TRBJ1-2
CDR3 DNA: TGTGCCATCAGTGAGTCGAATGGAGGCTACACCTTC
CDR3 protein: CAISESNGGYTF

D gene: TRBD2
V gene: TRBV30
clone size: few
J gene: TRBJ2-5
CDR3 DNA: TGTGCCTGGAAGGACGGGAGGGCCCAAGAGACCCAGTACTTC
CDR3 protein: CAWKDGRAQETQYF

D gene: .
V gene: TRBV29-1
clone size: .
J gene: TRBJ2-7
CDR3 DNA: TGCAGCGTTGAATTTTGGGGTCGGGATACCTACGAGCAGTACTTC
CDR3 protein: CSVEFWGRDTYEQYF

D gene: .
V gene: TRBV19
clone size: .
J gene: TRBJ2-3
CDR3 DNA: TGTGCCAGTAGTATAGACTCTACTAGCACAGATACGCAGTATTTT
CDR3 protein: CASSIDSTSTDTQYF

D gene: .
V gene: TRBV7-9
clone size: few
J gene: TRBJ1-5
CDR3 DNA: TGTGCCAGCAGCCATAGTGGGGGTAGAGGTAACAATCAGCCCCAGCATTTT
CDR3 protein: CASSHSGGRGNNQPQHF